A selection of T cell receptor beta chains follows, all from one sample in a study of blood T cell repertoires in COVID-19. Profiling relied on immunoSEQ multiplex PCR, and the TCRdb table lists in-frame clones only, not all of them. The sample holds about 48,000 clones, about nine tenths seen once. Sequencing was performed on peripheral blood. These receptors all stem from a woman older than 75 with COVID-19, enrolled during active disease. The CDR3 runs from the conserved cysteine through the conserved F or W.

v_gene: TRBV7-3
j_gene: TRBJ2-5
CDR3aa: CASSLGSSGGQETQYF

v_gene: TRBV27
j_gene: TRBJ2-6
CDR3aa: CASTPGLASSGANVLTF

v_gene: TRBV19
j_gene: TRBJ1-2
CDR3aa: CASAESLRDRGGYTF

v_gene: TRBV9
j_gene: TRBJ2-7
CDR3aa: CASSARDYLMGEQYF

v_gene: TRBV19
j_gene: TRBJ2-1
CDR3aa: CASSMRQGAVEQFF

v_gene: TRBV4-1
j_gene: TRBJ2-4
CDR3aa: CASSHRQGAKNIQYF

v_gene: TRBV12-3/TRBV12-4
j_gene: TRBJ1-4
CDR3aa: CASSLGGKLFF

v_gene: TRBV29-1
j_gene: TRBJ2-6
CDR3aa: CSVGGGVGRANVLTF

v_gene: TRBV28
j_gene: TRBJ1-2
CDR3aa: CASGGNYGYTF

v_gene: TRBV3-1/TRBV3-2
j_gene: TRBJ1-1
CDR3aa: CASSLLGQENTEAFF

v_gene: TRBV4-2
j_gene: TRBJ2-7
CDR3aa: CASSQDQGAELYF

v_gene: TRBV6-6
j_gene: TRBJ1-5
CDR3aa: CASRTGLGLSNQPQHF

v_gene: TRBV7-2
j_gene: TRBJ1-2
CDR3aa: CASAGGGTGDRYGYTF

v_gene: TRBV10-1
j_gene: TRBJ1-1
CDR3aa: CASRETVNTEAFF

v_gene: TRBV12-3/TRBV12-4
j_gene: TRBJ1-2
CDR3aa: CASSPGQPNGYTF

v_gene: TRBV11-2
j_gene: TRBJ2-3
CDR3aa: CASSLGLLYTDTQYF

v_gene: TRBV3-1/TRBV3-2
j_gene: TRBJ1-5
CDR3aa: CASSHGDNQPQHF

v_gene: TRBV2
j_gene: TRBJ1-1
CDR3aa: CASRTTGYTEAFF

v_gene: TRBV29-1
j_gene: TRBJ2-3
CDR3aa: CSVGLAVTDTQYF

v_gene: TRBV29-1
j_gene: TRBJ1-2
CDR3aa: CSVESGDGVGYTF

v_gene: TRBV5-1
j_gene: TRBJ2-3
CDR3aa: CASSLSPPGGDTQYF

v_gene: TRBV19
j_gene: TRBJ1-1
CDR3aa: CASRTAGRPNTEAFF

v_gene: TRBV18
j_gene: TRBJ1-4
CDR3aa: CASSPHAPGQVNEKLFF

v_gene: TRBV3-1/TRBV3-2
j_gene: TRBJ2-3
CDR3aa: CASRDRVTDTQYF

v_gene: TRBV5-1
j_gene: TRBJ2-4
CDR3aa: CASSLRLAGGWDSKNIQYF

v_gene: TRBV10-3
j_gene: TRBJ1-1
CDR3aa: CAISGGDRAEAFF

v_gene: TRBV14
j_gene: TRBJ2-1
CDR3aa: CASSPDIGGGRINEQFF

v_gene: TRBV27
j_gene: TRBJ1-1
CDR3aa: CASRPPTGNTEAFF

v_gene: TRBV9
j_gene: TRBJ1-3
CDR3aa: CASSVEGQGGVNTIYF

v_gene: TRBV3-1/TRBV3-2
j_gene: TRBJ1-2
CDR3aa: CASSQDRGGARSYGYTF

v_gene: TRBV6-5
j_gene: TRBJ1-5
CDR3aa: CASSYSGSHNQPQHF

v_gene: TRBV6-5
j_gene: TRBJ1-6
CDR3aa: CASRRGPSYNSPLHF

v_gene: TRBV10-2
j_gene: TRBJ1-2
CDR3aa: CASSGTAINYGYTF

v_gene: TRBV19
j_gene: TRBJ1-2
CDR3aa: CASSIDREYGYTF

v_gene: TRBV2
j_gene: TRBJ2-2
CDR3aa: CASSHPSGRRSGELFF

v_gene: TRBV18
j_gene: TRBJ2-1
CDR3aa: CASWRGSSYNEQFF

v_gene: TRBV4-1
j_gene: TRBJ1-1
CDR3aa: CASSQTRDRGATEAFF